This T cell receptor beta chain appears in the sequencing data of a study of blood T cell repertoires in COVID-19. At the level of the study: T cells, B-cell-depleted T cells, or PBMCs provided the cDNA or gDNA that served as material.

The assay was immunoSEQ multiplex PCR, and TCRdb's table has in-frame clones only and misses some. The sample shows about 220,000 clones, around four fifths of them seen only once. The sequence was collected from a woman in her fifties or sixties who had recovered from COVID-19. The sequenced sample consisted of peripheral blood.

The CDR3 DNA reads as TGTGCCAGCAGCAAAGAGATTACAGCGAACACTGAAGCTTTCTTT. Amino acid sequence: CASSKEITANTEAFF. The chain combines TRBV21-1 with TRBJ1-1; TRBD1 is the table's D call and was not checked against the DNA. TRBV21-1 is marked as a pseudogene. The CDR3 totals 15 residues.